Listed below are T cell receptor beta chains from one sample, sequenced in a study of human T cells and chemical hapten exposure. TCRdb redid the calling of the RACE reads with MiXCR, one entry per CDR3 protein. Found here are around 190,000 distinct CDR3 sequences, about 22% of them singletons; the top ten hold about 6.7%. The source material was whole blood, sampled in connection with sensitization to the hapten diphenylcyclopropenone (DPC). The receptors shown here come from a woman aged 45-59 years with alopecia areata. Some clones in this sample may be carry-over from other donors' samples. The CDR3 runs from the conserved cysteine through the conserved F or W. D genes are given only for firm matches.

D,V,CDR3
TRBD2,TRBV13,CASSSEAGGPGEQYF
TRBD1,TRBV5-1,CASSLEGPGQGAQPQHF
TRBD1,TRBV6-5,CASRRQGARDTQYF
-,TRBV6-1,CASSESGGGVWNEQFF
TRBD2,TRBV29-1,CSVEILAGEQFF
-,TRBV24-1,CATSDLRTSSYNEQFF
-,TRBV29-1,CSVVVDYEQYF
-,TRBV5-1,CASSMNGDSGQPQHF
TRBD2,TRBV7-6,CASSRTRDDEQYF
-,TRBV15,CATSIAGYTEAFF
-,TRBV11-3,CASSLGGTTNTDTQYF
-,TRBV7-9,CASSLVKGQPQHF
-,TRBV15,CATSRDMWDEAFF
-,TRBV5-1,CASSFGVRDDTEAFF
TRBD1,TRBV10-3,CAISAGTDPSNEQFF
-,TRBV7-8,CASSLAWKITHYGYTF
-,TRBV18,CASSPRPSSGNTIYF
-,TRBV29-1,CSGRTANRVNTEAFF
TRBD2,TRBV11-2,CASSLSREGQFF
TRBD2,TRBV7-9,CASSQSRLAGDTQYF
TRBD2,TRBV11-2,CASRSLAGAPLAGELFF
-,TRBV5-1,CASSLARGMNTEAFF
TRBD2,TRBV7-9,CASSPSPGLAHEQFF
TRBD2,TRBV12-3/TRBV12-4,CASSAVNLAGGYNEQFF
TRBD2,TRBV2,CASRGGSYEQYF
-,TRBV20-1,CSAIWGRRDYEQYF
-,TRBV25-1,CASSEWGSNSYNEQFF
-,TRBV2,CASSGGNRETQPQHF
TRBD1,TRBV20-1,CSATKQGVNYEQYF
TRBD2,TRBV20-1,CSANAGLAGVSPDTQYF